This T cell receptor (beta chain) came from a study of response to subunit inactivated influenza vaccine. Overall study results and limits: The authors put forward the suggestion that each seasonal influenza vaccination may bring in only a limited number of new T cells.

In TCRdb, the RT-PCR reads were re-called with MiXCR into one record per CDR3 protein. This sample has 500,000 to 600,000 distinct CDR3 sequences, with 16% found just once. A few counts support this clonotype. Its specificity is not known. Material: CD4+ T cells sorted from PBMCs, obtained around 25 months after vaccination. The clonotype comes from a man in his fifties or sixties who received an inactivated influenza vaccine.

In DNA, the CDR3 is TGTGCCTGGAGTAGGGGAGGGAGCCCCTACAATGAGCAGTTCTTC. This codes for CAWSRGGSPYNEQFF. The rearrangement joins TRBV30 to TRBJ2-1; TRBD2 aligns across 7 bases. The J segment lost 2 bases and the V segment lost 2 bases, leaving 6 bases of the junction unmatched. The CDR3 spans 15 residues. Per germline, CDR1 GTSNPN and CDR2 SVGIG (reference sequence).